Below, 9 T cell receptor beta chains from the same sample are listed, as sequenced in a study of pediatric ulcerative colitis. The rectum was sampled with one to two pinch biopsies at colonoscopy. Method: immunoSEQ multiplex PCR; TCRdb's copy keeps in-frame clones and lacks some. Among about 37,000 clones listed, about 75% were seen once. Sequencing used gut tissue. The receptors originated from a boy between 5 and 17 years old with severe ulcerative colitis.

This clone was detected a few times. The chain recombines TRBV28 with TRBJ1-5, with D hard to call. The CDR3 runs 15 residues. Germline V lookup: CDR1 MDHEN, CDR2 SYDVKM. Trimming took 4 bases from V and 2 from J, leaving 12 bases between them. The CDR3 here is CASSSLVVGNQPQHF. The CDR3 coding sequence is TGTGCCAGCAGTTCCCTAGTGGTGGGCAATCAGCCCCAGCATTTT.

The V call is TRBV11-2, the J call TRBJ2-3; D is unresolved. The length of the CDR3 is 14 residues. CDR1 is SGHAT and CDR2 is FQNNGV in the germline V gene. Deletions cut 3 bases from V and 2 bases from J, with 9 bases between. The CDR3 DNA is TGTGCCAGCAGCTTGTGGCAGACCACAGATACGCAGTATTTT. It specifies CASSLWQTTDTQYF.

The chain combines TRBV7-2 with TRBJ2-3; 8 bases fit TRBD2. J was trimmed by 2 bases and V by 5 bases; bases with no gene match: 3. This CDR3 is built from 14 residues. CDR1 and CDR2 from the germline V gene are SGHTA and FQGNSA. The CDR3 nucleotides are TGTGCCAGCAGCCCCGGACTAGCCACAGATACGCAGTATTTT. Its translation: CASSPGLATDTQYF. Full variable domain (rest looked up from reference TRBV7-2 and TRBJ2-3): GAGVSQSPSNKVTEKGKDVELRCDPISGHTALYWYRQSLGQGLEFLIYFQGNSAPDKSGLPSDRFSAERTGGSVSTLTIQRTQQEDSAVYLCASSPGLATDTQYFGPGTRLTVL.

The chain recombines TRBV11-2 with TRBJ2-4, with TRBD2 matching over 7 bases. The CDR3 has 16 residues. The trim removed 3 bases at V and 0 bases at J, leaving 5 bases unmatched. Germline loops: CDR1 SGHAT, CDR2 FQNNGV. The CDR3 DNA reads as TGTGCCAGCAGCTTGGGGGGGACCTTAGCCAAAAACATTCAGTACTTC. It specifies CASSLGGTLAKNIQYF.

J is TRBJ2-1 and V is TRBV11-2; possible D gene TRBD2, 6 bases. Germline values: CDR1 SGHAT, CDR2 FQNNGV. Trimming shortened V by 7 bases and J by 6 bases, and 22 bases separated the two germline ends. The CDR3 sequence is 16 residues long. The CDR3 region is CASNLVGRGGVNEQFF. In DNA form, the CDR3 reads TGTGCCAGCAACCTCGTCGGTCGAGGAGGGGTCAATGAGCAGTTCTTC.

This clone showed up just a few times. The rearrangement uses TRBV10-2 and TRBJ1-6; no clear D gene. CDR1 and CDR2 (germline): WSHSY, SAAADI. CDR3 length: 15 amino acids. V was shortened by 8 bases and J by 4 bases, with 15 bases between the two germline ends. Written as DNA, the CDR3 is TGCGCCAGCGGCTCTTCATGGGTGTATAATTCACCCCTCCACTTT. Amino acids: CASGSSWVYNSPLHF.

The rearrangement uses TRBV4-2 and TRBJ1-2; D is perhaps TRBD1 (5 bases). Germline loops: CDR1 LGHNA, CDR2 YNFKEQ. This CDR3 is built from 13 residues. V was trimmed by 0 bases and J by 3 bases, leaving 5 bases between them. The CDR3 coding sequence is TGTGCCAGCAGCCAAGACAGGGACTATGGCTACACCTTC. This encodes CASSQDRDYGYTF.

In this sample, this clone turned up once. The chain is built from TRBV12-5 and TRBJ1-1; tentatively, D is TRBD1 (5 bases). The germline V gene has CDR1 LGHNT and CDR2 FRNRAP. This CDR3 has 15 amino acids. V lost 5 bases, J lost 0 bases, and 13 bases lay in between. The DNA of the CDR3 is TGTGCTAGTGGTCAACGGGGGTCCATGAACACTGAAGCTTTCTTT. This encodes CASGQRGSMNTEAFF.

The rearrangement links TRBV5-1 to TRBJ2-1, with no clear D. This CDR3 contains 11 residues. Germline V gene data show CDR1 as SGHRS and CDR2 as YFSETQ. The V end lost 3 bases, the J end lost 2 bases, and 0 bases lay between the germline ends. CDR3 sequence: CASSSYNEQFF. The CDR3, as DNA: TGCGCCAGCAGCTCCTACAATGAGCAGTTCTTC.